This TCR beta chain was observed in a study of molecular identifiers for immune sequencing clone quantification. This clonotype turned up a few times. One entry per CDR3 protein results from TCRdb running MiXCR on the PCR reads. Among some 320,000 distinct CDR3 sequences listed, about 23% were seen once. Germline-derived CDR1 and CDR2 are MNHEY and SVGEGT. V was cut by 2 bases and J by 1 base, with 18 bases left in between. The CDR3 totals 18 residues. The clonotype comes from a human donor in good health. Some libraries in this study had Jurkat cell RNA spiked in. The chain couples TRBV6-2 or TRBV6-3 to TRBJ2-4, with D possibly matching TRBD1 (6 bases). The material sequenced was naive CD8+ T cells from blood, with Jurkat cell RNA spiked in. Stated subset: FACS-sorted CD8+CD4-CCR7+CD45RA+ naive T cells. The DNA for the CDR3 is TGTGCCAGCAGTTACAACTTTTTACAGGGATTGGCCAAAAACATTCAGTACTTC. It encodes CASSYNFLQGLAKNIQYF.